Sequencing of this TCR beta chain was carried out in a study of tumor-infiltrating lymphocytes in primary liver carcinoma. Study conclusions and caveats: Tumor-adjacent and tumor-blood pairs shared less of their repertoires than tumor region pairs shared.

CDR3 length equals 14 residues. Germline CDR1 and CDR2: KGHSH and LQKENI. Comments on this clonotype: What it binds is not known. No conserved phenylalanine or tryptophan ends this CDR3, so it is likely a read error.

The input was about 500 ng total RNA; TCR beta cDNA was made from it with a constant-region primer. ARM-PCR was slightly modified, and three nested multiplex PCR rounds with it gave rise to the TCR beta libraries. A C-beta reverse primer was combined with TRBV1-TRBV30 forward primers in the first two PCR rounds, and each round had around 10 cycles. TCRdb used MiXCR to reprocess the multiplex PCR reads, holding one entry per CDR3 protein. The table shows some 200,000 distinct CDR3 sequences, with about 61% occurring only once. For blood RNA, unsorted whole blood served as the source, and germline DNA was extracted too.

V usage is TRBV18 and J usage is TRBJ2-7, with a tentative D call TRBD1 (8 bases). This sequence was found in a woman aged 55 to 70 with primary liver carcinoma and hepatitis B virus infection. The sample taken for sequencing was peripheral blood. The CDR3 reads CANSPRTGRVEQYI. CDR3 sequence (DNA): TGTGCCAACTCACCCCGGACAGGGAGGGTCGAGCAGTACATC.